This T cell receptor beta chain is drawn from a study of neurological immune-mediated disorders. TCRdb passed the 5' RACE reads through MiXCR, listing each CDR3 protein once. Altogether 14,000 or so distinct CDR3 sequences are present, roughly 13% being singletons, with the ten largest covering 41%. This clonotype was recorded at least ten times. This CDR3 region has 14 residues. With 0 bases removed from V and 3 bases from J, the gap between germline ends came to 7 bases. Germline lookup yields CDR1 SEHNR and CDR2 FQNEAQ (reference sequence). The source of this sequence is a female donor with HTLV-1-associated myelopathy (HAM/TSP). The V call is TRBV7-9, the J call TRBJ2-3; D not resolved. The source material was CD8+ T cells from blood. This CDR3 is CASSLAPGTDTQYF. CDR3 bases: TGTGCCAGCAGCTTAGCGCCTGGGACAGATACGCAGTATTTT.